This TCR beta chain stems from a study of long-term antiretroviral therapy in people with HIV. The authors ran the immunoSEQ assay, v3.0, at survey level. Produced via immunoSEQ multiplex PCR; TCRdb's table is partial and in-frame only. The sample lists about 24,000 clones; around 90% were seen once. The study's findings and limits: Although diversity increased after ART, it remained lower than in transplant donor controls.

Germline lookup yields CDR1 SEHNR and CDR2 FQNEAQ (reference sequence). CDR3 length: 15 residues. V lost 2 bases, J lost 3 bases, and 11 bases lay in between. This clone was seen only once. Its antigen remains unidentified. Sequencing used unsorted PBMCs, obtained 1.8 years before starting antiretroviral therapy. The origin of this receptor is a man aged 45-65 years with HIV. The V call is TRBV7-9, the J call TRBJ1-5; tentatively, D is TRBD1 (6 bases). In DNA, the CDR3 is TGTGCCAGCAGCTTACGTGGGGGGCTCAATCAGCCCCAGCATTTT. Translating it yields CASSLRGGLNQPQHF.